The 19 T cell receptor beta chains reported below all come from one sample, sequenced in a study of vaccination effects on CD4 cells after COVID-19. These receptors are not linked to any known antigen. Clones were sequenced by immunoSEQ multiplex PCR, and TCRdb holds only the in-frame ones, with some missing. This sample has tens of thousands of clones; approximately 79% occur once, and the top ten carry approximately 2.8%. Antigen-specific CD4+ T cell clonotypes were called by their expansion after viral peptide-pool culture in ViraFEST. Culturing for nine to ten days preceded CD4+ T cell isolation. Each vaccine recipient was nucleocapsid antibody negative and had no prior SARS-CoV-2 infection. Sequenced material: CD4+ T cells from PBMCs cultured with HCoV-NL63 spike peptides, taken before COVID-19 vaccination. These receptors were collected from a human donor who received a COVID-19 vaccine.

CDR3: CASSYTDRGRAYEQYV. DNA for the CDR3: TGTGCCAGCAGTTATACGGACAGGGGGCGCGCCTACGAGCAGTACGTC. The chain combines TRBV6-5 with TRBJ2-7, with 11 bases that match TRBD1. V gave up 3 bases and J gave up 2 bases; unmatched junction bases: 6. This CDR3 is 16 amino acids long. Germline V gene lookup returns CDR1 MNHEY and CDR2 SVGAGI.

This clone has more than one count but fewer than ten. The CDR3 DNA follows: TGTGCCACCAGCAGCCGGACAGGGGGGGGGAACATTCAGTACTTC. It translates to CATSSRTGGGNIQYF. The rearrangement links TRBV15 to TRBJ2-4, with 10 nucleotides matching TRBD1. This CDR3 is 15 amino acids long. CDR1 is LNHNV and CDR2 is YYDKDF in the germline V gene (reference sequence). With 3 bases clipped from V and 7 bases from J, the junction kept 6 bases outside the gene matches.

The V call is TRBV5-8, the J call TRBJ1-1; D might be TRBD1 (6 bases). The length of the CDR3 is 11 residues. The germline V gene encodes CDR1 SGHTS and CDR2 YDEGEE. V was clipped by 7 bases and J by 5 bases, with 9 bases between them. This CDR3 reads CASPGDTEAFF. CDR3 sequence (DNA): TGTGCCAGCCCAGGGGATACTGAAGCTTTCTTT. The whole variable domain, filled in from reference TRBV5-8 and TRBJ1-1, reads EAGVTQSPTHLIKTRGQQATLRCSPISGHTSVYWYQQALGLGLQFLLWYDEGEERNRGNFPPRFSGRQFPNYSSELNVNALELEDSALYLCASPGDTEAFFGQGTRLTVV.

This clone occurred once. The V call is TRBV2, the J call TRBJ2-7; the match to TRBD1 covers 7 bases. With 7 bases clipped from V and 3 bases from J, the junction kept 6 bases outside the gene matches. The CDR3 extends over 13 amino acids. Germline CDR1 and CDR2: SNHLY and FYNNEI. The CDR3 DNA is TGTGCCAGCACCTCGGGACAGAACTACGAGCAGTACGTC. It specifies CASTSGQNYEQYV.

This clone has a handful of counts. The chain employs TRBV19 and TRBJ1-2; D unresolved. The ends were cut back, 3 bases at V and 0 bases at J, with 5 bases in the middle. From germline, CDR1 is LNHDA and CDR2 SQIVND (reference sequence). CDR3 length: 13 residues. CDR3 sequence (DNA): TGTGCCAGTAGTATGTCCTCTAACTATGGCTACACCTTC. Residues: CASSMSSNYGYTF.

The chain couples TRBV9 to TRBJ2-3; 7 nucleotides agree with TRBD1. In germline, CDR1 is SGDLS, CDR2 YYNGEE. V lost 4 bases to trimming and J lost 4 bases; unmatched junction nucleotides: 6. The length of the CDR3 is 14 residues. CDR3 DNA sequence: TGTGCCAGCAGCCCGCACAGGGGAGCAGATACGCAGTATTTT. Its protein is CASSPHRGADTQYF.

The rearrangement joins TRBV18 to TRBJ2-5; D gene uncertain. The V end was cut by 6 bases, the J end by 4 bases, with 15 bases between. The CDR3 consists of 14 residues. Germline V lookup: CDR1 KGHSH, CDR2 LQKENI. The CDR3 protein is CASSSDTGIETQYF. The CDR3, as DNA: TGTGCCAGCTCTTCCGACACTGGGATAGAGACCCAGTACTTC.

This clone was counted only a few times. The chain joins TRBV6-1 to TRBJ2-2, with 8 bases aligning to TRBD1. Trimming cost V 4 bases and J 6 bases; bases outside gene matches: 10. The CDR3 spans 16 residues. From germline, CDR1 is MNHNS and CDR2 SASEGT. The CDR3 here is CASSGRTGKGPGELFF. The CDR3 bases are TGTGCCAGCAGTGGCAGGACAGGGAAGGGGCCCGGGGAGCTGTTTTTT.

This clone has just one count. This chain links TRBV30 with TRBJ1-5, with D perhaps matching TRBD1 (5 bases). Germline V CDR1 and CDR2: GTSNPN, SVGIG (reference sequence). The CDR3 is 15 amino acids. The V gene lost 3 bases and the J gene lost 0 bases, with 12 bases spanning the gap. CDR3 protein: CAWSRRGHSNQPQHF. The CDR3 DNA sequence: TGTGCCTGGAGCAGGAGGGGTCATAGCAATCAGCCCCAGCATTTT.

In nucleotides, the CDR3 is TGTGCCAGCAGCTTTGGCGGGGGATCCTTTGAACCCACAGATACGCAGTATTTT. Protein sequence: CASSFGGGSFEPTDTQYF. The chain has TRBV13 and TRBJ2-3; 7 bases are a match to TRBD2. Unmatched junction bases numbered 14, after V lost 3 bases and J lost 2 bases. Germline values: CDR1 PRHDT, CDR2 FYEKMQ (reference sequence). The CDR3 is 18 residues long.

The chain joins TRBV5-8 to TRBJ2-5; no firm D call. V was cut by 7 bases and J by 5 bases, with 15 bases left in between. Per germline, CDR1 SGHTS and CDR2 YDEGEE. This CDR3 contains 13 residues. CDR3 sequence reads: CASGPGPWETQYF. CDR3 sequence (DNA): TGTGCCAGCGGGCCGGGCCCCTGGGAGACCCAGTACTTC.

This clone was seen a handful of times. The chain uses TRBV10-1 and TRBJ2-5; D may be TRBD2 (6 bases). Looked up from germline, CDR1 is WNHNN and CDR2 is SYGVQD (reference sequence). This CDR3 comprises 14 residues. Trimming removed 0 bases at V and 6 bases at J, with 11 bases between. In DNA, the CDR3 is TGCGCCAGCAGTGAGTCCGGGGGTCGGAAGACCCAGTACTTC. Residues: CASSESGGRKTQYF.

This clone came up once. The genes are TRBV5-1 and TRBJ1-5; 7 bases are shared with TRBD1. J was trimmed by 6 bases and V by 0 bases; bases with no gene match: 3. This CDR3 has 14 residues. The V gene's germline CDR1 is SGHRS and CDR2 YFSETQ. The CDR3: CASSLEGGVQPQHF. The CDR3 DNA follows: TGCGCCAGCAGCTTGGAAGGGGGCGTTCAGCCCCAGCATTTT.

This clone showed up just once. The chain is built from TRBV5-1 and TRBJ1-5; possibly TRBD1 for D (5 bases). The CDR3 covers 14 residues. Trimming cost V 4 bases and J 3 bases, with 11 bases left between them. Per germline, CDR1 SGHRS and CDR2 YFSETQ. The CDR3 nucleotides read TGCGCCAGCAGCCTCGACAGTCCCAATCAGCCCCAGCATTTT. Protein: CASSLDSPNQPQHF. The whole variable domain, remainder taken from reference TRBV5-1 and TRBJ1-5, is KAGVTQTPRYLIKTRGQQVTLSCSPISGHRSVSWYQQTPGQGLQFLFEYFSETQRNKGNFPGRFSGRQFSNSRSEMNVSTLELGDSALYLCASSLDSPNQPQHFGDGTRLSIL.

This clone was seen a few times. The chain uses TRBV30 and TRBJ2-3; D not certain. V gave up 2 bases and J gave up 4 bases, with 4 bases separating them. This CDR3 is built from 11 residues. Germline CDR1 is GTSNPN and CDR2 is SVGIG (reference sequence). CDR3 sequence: CAWSRSDTQYF. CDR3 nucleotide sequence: TGTGCCTGGAGTCGCTCAGATACGCAGTATTTT.

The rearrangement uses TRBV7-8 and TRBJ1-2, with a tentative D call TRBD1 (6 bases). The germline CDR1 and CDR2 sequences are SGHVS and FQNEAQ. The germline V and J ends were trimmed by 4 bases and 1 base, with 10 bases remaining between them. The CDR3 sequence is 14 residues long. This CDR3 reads CASSSNRVNYGYTF. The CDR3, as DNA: TGTGCCAGCAGCTCTAACAGGGTTAACTATGGCTACACCTTC. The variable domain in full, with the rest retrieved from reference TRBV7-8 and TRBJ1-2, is GAGVSQSPRYKVAKRGQDVALRCDPISGHVSLFWYQQALGQGPEFLTYFQNEAQLDKSGLPSDRFFAERPEGSVSTLKIQRTQQEDSAVYLCASSSNRVNYGYTFGSGTRLTVV.

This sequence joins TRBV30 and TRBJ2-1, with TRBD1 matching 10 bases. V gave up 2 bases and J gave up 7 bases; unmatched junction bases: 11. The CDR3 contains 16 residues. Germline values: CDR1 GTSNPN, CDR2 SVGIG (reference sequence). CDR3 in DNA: TGTGCCTGGAGTCCGGGACAGGGGATCTCTTGGAATGAGCAGTTCTTC. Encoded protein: CAWSPGQGISWNEQFF. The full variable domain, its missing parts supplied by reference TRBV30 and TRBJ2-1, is SQTIHQWPATLVQPVGSPLSLECTVEGTSNPNLYWYRQAAGRGLQLLFYSVGIGQISSEVPQNLSASRPQDRQFILSSKKLLLSDSGFYLCAWSPGQGISWNEQFFGPGTRLTVL.

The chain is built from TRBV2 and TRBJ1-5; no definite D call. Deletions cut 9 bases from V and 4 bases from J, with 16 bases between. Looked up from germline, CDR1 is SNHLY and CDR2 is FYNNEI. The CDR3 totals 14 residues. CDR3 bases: TGTGCCAGTCTCGGGCAGGTGACTAATCAGCCCCAGCATTTT. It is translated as CASLGQVTNQPQHF.

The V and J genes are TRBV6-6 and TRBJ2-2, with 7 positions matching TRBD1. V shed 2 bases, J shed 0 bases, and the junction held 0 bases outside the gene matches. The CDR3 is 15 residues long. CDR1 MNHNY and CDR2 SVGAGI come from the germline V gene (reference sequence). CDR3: CASSYGTANTGELFF. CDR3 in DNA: TGTGCCAGCAGTTACGGGACAGCGAACACCGGGGAGCTGTTTTTT.